The next 21 T cell receptor beta chains were all read from a single sample in a study of patients and donors after allogeneic stem cell transplantation. One entry per CDR3 protein, called by TCRdb with MiXCR from the RT-PCR reads. The table includes about 410,000 distinct CDR3 sequences, 15% to 20% detected once. Sequences were obtained from blood, either unsorted or a sorted T cell fraction (not recorded which). The receptors originated from a human donor who was either an allogeneic HSCT recipient or a stem cell or donor lymphocyte infusion donor (not recorded which). It is not recorded whose cells these are; they may come from a transplant donor.

This clonotype was observed once. V gene TRBV6-1 combines with J gene TRBJ2-1, with D perhaps matching TRBD2 (5 bases). Germline assignment: CDR1 MNHNS and CDR2 SASEGT. V lost 6 bases, J lost 7 bases, and 22 bases lay in between. The CDR3 has 16 residues. The CDR3 here is CASRGVVLGIRNEQFF. CDR3 in DNA: TGTGCCAGCAGGGGAGTGGTGCTAGGAATCCGGAATGAGCAGTTCTTC.

The chain couples TRBV18 to TRBJ1-3; 8 nucleotides line up with TRBD1. V gave up 3 bases and J gave up 0 bases; unmatched junction bases: 7. CDR1 and CDR2 from the germline V gene are KGHSH and LQKENI. The CDR3 is made up of 17 amino acids. DNA for the CDR3: TGTGCCAGCTCACCGGACAGGGTACTTCTCTCTGGAAACACCATATATTTT. Encoded protein: CASSPDRVLLSGNTIYF. The full variable domain, rest sourced from reference TRBV18 and TRBJ1-3, is NAGVMQNPRHLVRRRGQEARLRCSPMKGHSHVYWYRQLPEEGLKFMVYLQKENIIDESGMPKERFSAEFPKEGPSILRIQQVVRGDSAAYFCASSPDRVLLSGNTIYFGEGSWLTVV.

CDR3 protein: CASSQRGYSGNTIYF. The CDR3, as DNA: TGTGCCAGCAGTCAGCGGGGATATTCTGGAAACACCATATATTTT. The gene calls are TRBV12-3 or TRBV12-4 and TRBJ1-3; no firm D call. The CDR3 runs to 15 residues. V was pared by 5 bases and J by 1 base, with 12 bases between.

The CDR3 region has the DNA TGTGCCAGCTCACCACCTGACAGGGGAGGTCATGAGCAGTTCTTC. As protein: CASSPPDRGGHEQFF. The rearrangement uses TRBV18 and TRBJ2-1, with 8 bases aligning to TRBD1. The CDR3 covers 15 residues. CDR1 is KGHSH and CDR2 is LQKENI in the germline V gene. The V and J ends lost 0 bases and 8 bases, in that order; junction bases with no gene match: 6.

This clonotype was counted a few times. The rearrangement joins TRBV6-5 to TRBJ2-7; D perhaps matches TRBD2 (6 bases). The CDR3 has 11 amino acids. Trimming removed 8 bases from V and 5 bases from J, with 10 bases in between. Germline loops: CDR1 MNHEY, CDR2 SVGAGI. The CDR3 DNA reads TGTGCCAGCCGTCGGGAGAACGAGCAGTACTTC. This gives the protein CASRRENEQYF.

This chain links TRBV24-1 with TRBJ2-1, with D perhaps TRBD1 (6 bases). V was shortened by 0 bases and J by 5 bases, with 7 bases between the two germline ends. The CDR3 sequence is 14 residues long. Looked up from germline, CDR1 is KGHDR and CDR2 is SFDVKD. The CDR3 nucleotides read TGTGCCACCAGTGATTTGCCAGGGGACAATGAGCAGTTCTTC. Its protein is CATSDLPGDNEQFF.

This rearrangement joins TRBV11-1 to TRBJ2-1, with D maybe TRBD2 (5 bases). Per the germline V gene, CDR1 is SGHAT and CDR2 is FQDESV (reference sequence). There are 16 residues in the CDR3. V was cut by 4 bases and J by 0 bases, with 13 bases left in between. Here the CDR3 DNA reads TGTGCCAGCAGCTCCACTAGTCCAGCCTCCTACAATGAGCAGTTCTTC. Translated: CASSSTSPASYNEQFF.

The chain links TRBV5-6 to TRBJ2-5; TRBD2 aligns across 10 bases. J was trimmed by 1 base and V by 1 base; bases with no gene match: 13. CDR1 is SGHDT, CDR2 YYEEEE, per germline. The CDR3 loop spans 19 amino acids. The CDR3 loop is CASSLFGVAGGRPQETQYF. The CDR3 DNA is TGTGCCAGCAGCTTGTTTGGAGTAGCGGGGGGCCGACCCCAAGAGACCCAGTACTTC.

The J gene is TRBJ2-7, the V gene TRBV13; possibly TRBD1 for D (6 bases). V was shortened by 4 bases and J by 1 base, with 14 bases between the two germline ends. The CDR3 spans 15 residues. CDR1 PRHDT and CDR2 FYEKMQ come from the germline V gene (reference sequence). The CDR3 is CASSSRTVPSYEQYF. The CDR3 DNA reads as TGTGCCAGCAGCTCCCGGACAGTTCCTTCCTACGAGCAGTACTTC.

The chain combines TRBV6-2 or TRBV6-3 with TRBJ2-7; a possible D gene is TRBD1 (5 bases). Germline-derived CDR1 and CDR2 are MNHEY and SVGEGT. The CDR3 has 13 residues. Trimming stripped 5 bases from V and 5 bases from J, with 13 bases between. For the CDR3, the DNA is TGTGCCAGCAGTCCCGACAGTTTCCACGAGCAGTACTTC. Translating gives CASSPDSFHEQYF.

This clonotype has just a few counts. The genes are TRBV7-9 and TRBJ1-1; the match to TRBD1 covers 7 bases. V lost 6 bases and J lost 0; bases outside the gene matches: 4. This CDR3 comprises 14 residues. In germline, CDR1 is SEHNR, CDR2 FQNEAQ (reference sequence). CDR3 in DNA: TGTGCCAGCAGTTGGGACAGCTTGAACACTGAAGCTTTCTTT. Translated, it gives CASSWDSLNTEAFF.

This clonotype was seen only a few times. This chain uses TRBV14 with TRBJ1-1; D is uncertain. Germline CDR1 SGHDN, CDR2 FVKESK. The CDR3 is 13 amino acids. The V gene lost 4 bases and the J gene lost 4 bases, with 10 bases spanning the gap. Here the CDR3 reads CASSPRLGTEAFF. The DNA for the CDR3 is TGTGCCAGCAGCCCCCGACTGGGCACTGAAGCTTTCTTT.

The chain uses TRBV6-2 or TRBV6-3 and TRBJ2-7, with D uncertain. Between the trimmed V and J ends, which lost 0 bases and 7 bases, there was a span of 16 bases. The CDR3 is 15 residues long. Germline loops: CDR1 MNHEY, CDR2 SVGEGT. The CDR3 reads CASSYSFLAPTEQYF. The CDR3 DNA follows: TGTGCCAGCAGTTACTCGTTTCTTGCCCCTACGGAGCAGTACTTC.

This clonotype was counted only a few times. This rearrangement joins TRBV7-9 to TRBJ1-5; 7 bases map to TRBD1. With 1 base clipped from V and 1 base from J, the junction kept 4 bases outside the gene matches. In germline, CDR1 is SEHNR, CDR2 FQNEAQ (reference sequence). The CDR3 contains 16 residues. The CDR3 bases are TGTGCCAGCAGCTTAGAGGGCAGGGGGAGCAATCAGCCCCAGCATTTT. This codes for CASSLEGRGSNQPQHF.

This clonotype has more than one count but fewer than ten. The chain combines TRBV7-9 with TRBJ2-2; D is unclear. The CDR3 has 14 residues. Germline CDR1 and CDR2: SEHNR and FQNEAQ (reference sequence). V lost 1 base and J lost 4, with 7 bases in between. CDR3 nucleotides: TGTGCCAGCAGCTTAGTACTACGCACCGGGGAGCTGTTTTTT. Encoded protein: CASSLVLRTGELFF.

This clonotype appeared a few times. The gene calls are TRBV20-1 and TRBJ1-1; D call uncertain. The ends were cut back, 3 bases at V and 1 base at J, with 12 bases in the middle. The CDR3 has 14 amino acids. CDR1 and CDR2 (germline): DFQATT, SNEGSKA (reference sequence). In DNA form, the CDR3 reads TGCAGTGCTAGGAGAACTGACGGGAACACTGAAGCTTTCTTT. Translated: CSARRTDGNTEAFF.

This clonotype was observed a few times. The chain carries TRBV5-1 and TRBJ2-1; D is ambiguous. The CDR3 totals 16 residues. Germline loops: CDR1 SGHRS, CDR2 YFSETQ. The V gene lost 0 bases and the J gene lost 1 base, with 11 bases spanning the gap. DNA for the CDR3: TGCGCCAGCAGCTTGGCCGAAGTAGTATCCTACAATGAGCAGTTCTTC. This sequence encodes CASSLAEVVSYNEQFF. The full variable domain, rest sourced from reference TRBV5-1 and TRBJ2-1, is KAGVTQTPRYLIKTRGQQVTLSCSPISGHRSVSWYQQTPGQGLQFLFEYFSETQRNKGNFPGRFSGRQFSNSRSEMNVSTLELGDSALYLCASSLAEVVSYNEQFFGPGTRLTVL.

This clonotype was seen a handful of times. This chain joins TRBV29-1 and TRBJ1-5; possibly TRBD1 for D (5 bases). This CDR3 is 15 amino acids long. Trimming took off 6 bases at V and 1 base at J, with 16 bases between the two ends. Germline assignment: CDR1 SQVTM and CDR2 ANQGSEA. CDR3: CSVGGVRDSNQPQHF. As DNA, the CDR3 is TGCAGCGTCGGGGGGGTTCGGGACAGCAATCAGCCCCAGCATTTT.

This clonotype was observed a handful of times. The V call is TRBV30, the J call TRBJ2-5, with D possibly matching TRBD2 (5 bases). There are 13 residues in the CDR3. Trimming cost V 5 bases and J 2 bases, with 12 bases left between them. Germline V gene data show CDR1 as GTSNPN and CDR2 as SVGIG (reference sequence). The CDR3 nucleotides read TGTGCCTGGCCTTCTAGGGAGCAAGAGACCCAGTACTTC. This translates into CAWPSREQETQYF.

This clonotype appeared a few times. V usage is TRBV4-2 and J usage is TRBJ1-2; the match to TRBD1 covers 7 bases. This CDR3 has 15 residues. Germline lookup yields CDR1 LGHNA and CDR2 YNFKEQ. Losses at the gene ends were 4 bases for V and 0 bases for J; bases not matched to a gene: 5. Here the CDR3 DNA reads TGTGCCAGCAGCCCCAGCAGGGGGACTAACTATGGCTACACCTTC. As protein: CASSPSRGTNYGYTF.

This clonotype was counted a few times. The rearrangement joins TRBV6-1 to TRBJ2-7; 11 bases agree with TRBD1. The CDR3 sequence is 14 residues long. Germline-derived CDR1 and CDR2 are MNHNS and SASEGT. The ends lost 5 bases at V and 3 bases at J; junction bases unmatched: 3. CDR3 nucleotide sequence: TGTGCCAGCAGTCGGACAGGGGGCGGCTACGAGCAGTACTTC. Its protein is CASSRTGGGYEQYF.